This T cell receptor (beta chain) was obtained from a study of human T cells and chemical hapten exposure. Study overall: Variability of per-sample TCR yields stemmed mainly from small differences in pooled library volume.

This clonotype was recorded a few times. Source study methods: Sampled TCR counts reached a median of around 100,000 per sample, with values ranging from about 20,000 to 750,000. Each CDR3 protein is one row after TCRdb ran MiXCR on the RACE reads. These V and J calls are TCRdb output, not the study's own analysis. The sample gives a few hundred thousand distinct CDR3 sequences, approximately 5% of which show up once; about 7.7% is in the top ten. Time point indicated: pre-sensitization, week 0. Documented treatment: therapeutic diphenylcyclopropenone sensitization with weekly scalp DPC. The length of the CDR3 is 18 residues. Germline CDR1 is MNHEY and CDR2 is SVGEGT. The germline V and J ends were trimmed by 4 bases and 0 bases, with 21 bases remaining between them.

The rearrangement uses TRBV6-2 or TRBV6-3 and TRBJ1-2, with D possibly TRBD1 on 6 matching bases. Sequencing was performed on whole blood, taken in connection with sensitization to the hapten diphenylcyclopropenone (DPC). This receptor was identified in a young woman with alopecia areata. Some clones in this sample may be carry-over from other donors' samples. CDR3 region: CASSLQNEARTANYGYTF. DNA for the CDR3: TGTGCCAGCAGTTTACAAAATGAAGCCAGGACAGCTAACTATGGCTACACCTTC.